The clone carrying this T cell receptor (beta chain) has ten or more counts. The antigen remains unidentified. Time point given: persistent/refractory GD, antithyroid drugs over 5 years with positive TRAb. Scientists built the TCR library using RNA that was extracted from PBMCs. The source of the patients was an endocrinology department in Xi'an, China. This record comes from a study of regulatory T cells in long-lasting Graves disease. Findings and limits, study-wide: Peripheral blood, not thyroid tissue, was the sole material studied.

CDR3-region Arm-PCR and iRepertoire HTBI primers produced the TCR beta libraries. Per the original methods: Detected in the samples were some 68 TRBV and approximately 14 TRBJ segments. TCRdb analysed the multiplex PCR reads with MiXCR anew, one entry per CDR3 protein. The V and J calls reflect TCRdb's pipeline rather than the authors' work. This table has approximately 690,000 distinct CDR3 sequences, approximately 31% appearing once. The sample here was peripheral blood mononuclear cells (PBMCs), taken when the disease was refractory, from a patient treated with antithyroid drugs. The receptor was derived from a female donor with Graves disease.

The CDR3 bases are TGTGCCAGCAGAGCTGGACAGGGACAACTGTTTTTT. Translating it yields CASRAGQGQLFF. The rearrangement joins TRBV2 to TRBJ1-4; 8 positions agree with TRBD1. In germline, CDR1 is SNHLY, CDR2 FYNNEI. The junction had 6 bases not matched to a gene; V was cut back by 6 bases and J by 12 bases. There are 12 residues in the CDR3.